This entry lists 14 T cell receptor beta chains sequenced from one sample in a study of cytomegalovirus exposure and HLA in healthy donors. The study ran its PCR with 60 Vbeta and 13 Jbeta primers. Sequenced by immunoSEQ multiplex PCR; TCRdb stores in-frame clones only, minus some. The data contain roughly 77,000 clones, approximately 61% of them singletons. The sample was PBMCs. Receptors were obtained from a woman aged 45-65 years in good health and CMV-seropositive.

V usage is TRBV6-1 and J usage is TRBJ2-6; D perhaps matches TRBD1 (5 bases). The ends were cut back, 6 bases at V and 4 bases at J, with 10 bases in the middle. The CDR3 length is 14 residues. The germline V gene encodes CDR1 MNHNS and CDR2 SASEGT. CDR3 sequence reads: CASRVGAGANVLTF. The CDR3 DNA follows: TGTGCCAGCAGGGTAGGGGCAGGGGCCAACGTCCTGACTTTC.

The V call is TRBV28, the J call TRBJ1-5, with TRBD1 matching over 9 bases. CDR1 is MDHEN, CDR2 SYDVKM, per germline. V lost 5 bases and J lost 2; bases outside the gene matches: 4. The CDR3 extends over 15 amino acids. CDR3 sequence reads: CASSPGQGGNQPQHF. CDR3 coding DNA: TGTGCCAGCAGTCCGGGACAGGGTGGCAATCAGCCCCAGCATTTT.

The chain employs TRBV6-4 and TRBJ2-7; D perhaps matches TRBD1 (6 bases). The CDR3 is 12 residues long. The germline V and J ends were trimmed by 5 bases and 3 bases, with 8 bases remaining between them. Germline CDR1 and CDR2: MRHNA and SNTAGT. The CDR3 region has the DNA TGTGCCAGCAGTTCAGGGGACTACGAGCAGTACTTC. Residues: CASSSGDYEQYF.

This chain connects TRBV6-6 to TRBJ1-1, with D possibly TRBD1 on 6 matching bases. V lost 4 bases and J 0 bases, leaving 12 bases between the germline ends. CDR3 size: 15 residues. Looked up from germline, CDR1 is MNHNY and CDR2 is SVGAGI (reference sequence). CDR3 nucleotide sequence: TGTGCCAGCAGTTCAGGGGCGCATATGAACACTGAAGCTTTCTTT. Protein: CASSSGAHMNTEAFF.

V is TRBV9 and J is TRBJ1-2, with D tentatively TRBD1 (5 bases). Looked up from germline, CDR1 is SGDLS and CDR2 is YYNGEE. With 1 base removed from V and 0 bases from J, the gap between germline ends came to 10 bases. The CDR3 extends over 15 amino acids. The CDR3 sequence: CASSVQGWTNYGYTF. Here the CDR3 DNA reads TGTGCCAGCAGCGTACAGGGTTGGACTAACTATGGCTACACCTTC. The full variable domain, rest sourced from reference TRBV9 and TRBJ1-2, is DSGVTQTPKHLITATGQRVTLRCSPRSGDLSVYWYQQSLDQGLQFLIQYYNGEERAKGNILERFSAQQFPDLHSELNLSSLELGDSALYFCASSVQGWTNYGYTFGSGTRLTVV.

This rearrangement joins TRBV6-1 to TRBJ1-2, with 9 bases identical to TRBD1. The CDR3 totals 14 residues. V was pared by 6 bases and J by 6 bases, with 8 bases of the junction left unmatched. Looked up from germline, CDR1 is MNHNS and CDR2 is SASEGT. This CDR3 is CASRLDRGMDGYTF. CDR3 nucleotide sequence: TGTGCCAGCAGGCTAGACAGGGGGATGGATGGCTACACCTTC.

About this clone itself: Its ends do not fully match the called genes, so a read error is possible. This chain uses TRBV18 with TRBJ2-3; 8 bases fit TRBD2. Germline CDR1 and CDR2: KGHSH and LQKENI. CDR3 length: 16 amino acids. CDR3 region: CASSPRTTGRGDTRYF. The CDR3 region has the DNA TGTGCCAGCTCACCCCGGACTACCGGGAGGGGAGATACGCGGTATTTT.

This clone has a single count. The chain combines TRBV6-1 with TRBJ2-7; 7 bases align to TRBD1. With 3 bases clipped from V and 2 bases from J, the junction kept 7 bases outside the gene matches. This CDR3 is built from 15 residues. CDR1 MNHNS and CDR2 SASEGT come from the germline V gene. This CDR3 is CASSDPGRGTYEQYF. The CDR3 DNA sequence: TGTGCCAGCAGTGACCCTGGCAGGGGGACCTACGAGCAGTACTTC.

This chain links TRBV21-1 with TRBJ2-5; the table assigns TRBD2, which was not confirmed against the DNA. The end of the DNA is better explained by TRBJ2-7, so the J call may be wrong. TRBV21-1 is flagged as a pseudogene. The CDR3 runs 20 residues. The CDR3 nucleotides are TGTGCCAGCAGCAAAGAGAGGACACCGGACGAGCGGGGGACCCCCTACGAGCAGTACTTC. Protein sequence: CASSKERTPDERGTPYEQYF.

This chain connects TRBV19 to TRBJ2-2; TRBD2 matches at 9 bases. This CDR3 region has 15 residues. From germline, CDR1 is LNHDA and CDR2 SQIVND (reference sequence). V shed 7 bases, J shed 5 bases, and the junction held 8 bases outside the gene matches. CDR3 coding DNA: TGTGCCAGTAATCCGCTAGCGGGGAGGACCGGGGAGCTGTTTTTT. Translated: CASNPLAGRTGELFF.

The chain recombines TRBV21-1 with TRBJ2-7; the tabulated D call, TRBD2, remains unverified against the DNA. TRBV21-1 is a listed pseudogene. The CDR3 consists of 15 residues. CDR3 protein: CASSLRLAGSYEQYV. The DNA for the CDR3 is TGTGCCAGCAGCCTTCGACTAGCGGGGTCCTACGAGCAGTACGTC.

The genes are TRBV6-1 and TRBJ1-1, with D possibly being TRBD1 (6 bases). This CDR3 has 14 amino acids. The V and J ends lost 7 bases and 4 bases respectively, with 16 bases between them. Germline values: CDR1 MNHNS, CDR2 SASEGT. The CDR3 DNA sequence: TGTGCCAGCAATGCGCCAGGGGAAAGCACTGAAGCTTTCTTT. It is translated as CASNAPGESTEAFF.

V gene TRBV20-1 combines with J gene TRBJ1-1; D is uncertain. The ends were cut back, 3 bases at V and 4 bases at J, with 6 bases in the middle. This CDR3 has 11 amino acids. The germline V gene encodes CDR1 DFQATT and CDR2 SNEGSKA (reference sequence). CDR3 in amino acids: CSARRSTEAFF. The DNA of the CDR3 is TGCAGTGCTAGGCGGAGCACTGAAGCTTTCTTT.

This clone has only one observation. V and J are TRBV7-9 and TRBJ1-6; D is undetermined. V was trimmed by 1 base and J by 7 bases, leaving 8 bases between them. In germline, CDR1 is SEHNR, CDR2 FQNEAQ (reference sequence). The CDR3 is made up of 14 amino acids. CDR3 amino acids: CASSLGRLNSPLHF. The CDR3, as DNA: TGTGCCAGCAGCTTAGGCAGACTGAATTCACCCCTCCACTTT.